This entry lists 30 T cell receptor beta chains sequenced from one sample in a study of T cell responses to AZD1222 COVID-19 vaccine. Libraries were prepared by immunoSEQ multiplex PCR; TCRdb keeps only in-frame clonotypes and omits some of them. The sample records some 150,000 clones, roughly 90% being singletons. This specimen consisted of peripheral blood, obtained 28 days after the second AZD1222 dose. The receptors shown here come from an adult who received the AZD1222 COVID-19 vaccine.

J is TRBJ1-5 and V is TRBV4-2, with TRBD1 as a possible D gene (5 bases). The CDR3 totals 14 residues. Trimming removed 0 bases from V and 6 bases from J, with 9 bases in between. The germline gives CDR1 LGHNA, CDR2 YNFKEQ. CDR3 in DNA: TGTGCCAGCAGCCAAGAAGGGGTTGGTCAGCCCCAGCATTTT. Protein sequence: CASSQEGVGQPQHF.

The chain recombines TRBV24-1 with TRBJ2-3; 12 bases align to TRBD2. V was clipped by 4 bases and J by 5 bases; unmatched bases: 18. There are 20 residues in the CDR3. Germline-derived CDR1 and CDR2 are KGHDR and SFDVKD. The CDR3 here is CATSDKTSGRVVGHRDTQYF. As DNA, the CDR3 is TGTGCCACCAGTGACAAGACTAGCGGGAGAGTAGTAGGGCACAGAGATACGCAGTATTTT.

The V and J genes are TRBV6-5 and TRBJ2-7; D unresolved. This CDR3 region has 11 residues. CDR1 and CDR2 from the germline V gene are MNHEY and SVGAGI. Trimming removed 6 bases at V and 4 bases at J, with 7 bases between. The CDR3 here is CASRDPYEQYF. The CDR3 bases are TGTGCCAGCAGGGACCCATACGAGCAGTACTTC.

V is TRBV12-5 and J is TRBJ2-7, with 14 bases identical to TRBD2. Germline V lookup: CDR1 LGHNT, CDR2 FRNRAP. The CDR3 has 17 residues. V was clipped by 6 bases and J by 4 bases; unmatched bases: 11. The CDR3 sequence: CASGRTGTSGSRYEQYF. The CDR3 DNA reads TGTGCTAGTGGCCGGACCGGGACTAGCGGGAGTAGGTACGAGCAGTACTTC.

The genes are TRBV28 and TRBJ2-7; weak D call: TRBD1 (5 bases). The ends were cut back, 4 bases at V and 6 bases at J, with 16 bases in the middle. The CDR3 runs 14 residues. Germline assignment: CDR1 MDHEN and CDR2 SYDVKM. The CDR3 reads CASSSSLGVSEQYF. The CDR3 nucleotides are TGTGCCAGCAGTTCCTCCTTAGGGGTTTCCGAGCAGTACTTC. Full variable domain (rest looked up from reference TRBV28 and TRBJ2-7): DVKVTQSSRYLVKRTGEKVFLECVQDMDHENMFWYRQDPGLGLRLIYFSYDVKMKEKGDIPEGYSVSREKKERFSLILESASTNQTSMYLCASSSSLGVSEQYFGPGTRLTVT.

The chain couples TRBV6-2 or TRBV6-3 to TRBJ2-7; 11 nucleotides align to TRBD2. From germline, CDR1 is MNHEY and CDR2 SVGEGT. The CDR3 is 15 amino acids. J lost 4 bases, V lost 5 bases, and 7 bases had no gene match. CDR3: CASSPTSGRGYEQYF. CDR3 DNA: TGTGCCAGCAGTCCCACTAGCGGGAGAGGGTACGAGCAGTACTTC.

This clone was counted once. This chain links TRBV19 with TRBJ1-1; 7 bases are shared with TRBD1. The CDR3 consists of 14 residues. Looked up from germline, CDR1 is LNHDA and CDR2 is SQIVND (reference sequence). With V trimmed by 8 bases and J by 1 base, 7 bases remained unmatched. CDR3 sequence reads: CASQSGTENTEAFF. CDR3 sequence (DNA): TGTGCCAGTCAATCCGGGACAGAGAACACTGAAGCTTTCTTT.

The chain recombines TRBV7-3 with TRBJ2-1; the D gene is possibly TRBD2 (5 bases). V dropped 7 bases and J dropped 5 bases, with 12 bases sitting between them. There are 13 residues in the CDR3. In germline, CDR1 is SGHTA, CDR2 FQGTGA. The CDR3 DNA follows: TGTGCCAGCAAACCGGACTTCGACAATGAGCAGTTCTTC. It is translated as CASKPDFDNEQFF.

The chain links TRBV28 to TRBJ2-5; D gene unclear. Trimming removed 3 bases at V and 7 bases at J, with 9 bases between. This CDR3 has 12 residues. CDR1 and CDR2 (germline): MDHEN, SYDVKM. CDR3 amino acids: CASSLVAGTQYF. The CDR3 bases are TGTGCCAGCAGTTTGGTGGCTGGGACCCAGTACTTC.

This chain connects TRBV19 to TRBJ1-6; D ambiguous. The CDR3 extends over 15 amino acids. Trimming stripped 7 bases from V and 5 bases from J, with 15 bases between. Germline loops: CDR1 LNHDA, CDR2 SQIVND (reference sequence). CDR3 sequence (DNA): TGTGCCAGTACGTGGACGTCGGTTAATAATTCACCCCTCCACTTT. It encodes CASTWTSVNNSPLHF.

This rearrangement joins TRBV24-1 to TRBJ2-1; no clear D. The germline gives CDR1 KGHDR, CDR2 SFDVKD. The CDR3 runs 14 residues. Between the trimmed V and J ends, which lost 0 bases and 5 bases, there was a span of 7 bases. CDR3 sequence (DNA): TGTGCCACCAGTGATTTGGGCGGTGACAATGAGCAGTTCTTC. The encoded protein is CATSDLGGDNEQFF.

The V gene is TRBV9, the J gene TRBJ1-2, with 7 bases aligning to TRBD1. With 3 bases clipped from V and 0 bases from J, the junction kept 14 bases outside the gene matches. This CDR3 contains 18 residues. CDR1 is SGDLS and CDR2 is YYNGEE in the germline V gene. The CDR3 nucleotides are TGTGCCAGCAGCGCGCAGGGGGAAGCCGCTACCTCTAACTATGGCTACACCTTC. This encodes CASSAQGEAATSNYGYTF.

This clone appeared once. CDR3 nucleotide sequence: TGTGCCAGCAGCGTAGCGGGGACAGAACCTTACAATGAGCAGTTCTTC. This translates into CASSVAGTEPYNEQFF. This chain links TRBV9 with TRBJ2-1, with 7 bases fitting TRBD1. V lost 0 bases, J lost 4 bases, and 7 bases stayed unmatched. The CDR3 loop spans 16 amino acids. CDR1 is SGDLS and CDR2 is YYNGEE in the germline V gene.

The chain links TRBV5-5 to TRBJ1-1; D may be TRBD1 (6 bases). The CDR3 sequence is 13 residues long. In germline, CDR1 is SGHKS, CDR2 YYEKEE (reference sequence). V was shortened by 2 bases and J by 4 bases, with 9 bases between the two germline ends. CDR3 bases: TGTGCCAGCAGCTTAAGGGGGAGCACTGAAGCTTTCTTT. This gives the protein CASSLRGSTEAFF.

The J gene is TRBJ2-1, the V gene TRBV7-9; TRBD2 aligns across 10 bases. This CDR3 region has 19 residues. Germline CDR1 and CDR2: SEHNR and FQNEAQ (reference sequence). Unmatched junction bases numbered 15, after V lost 3 bases and J lost 4 bases. The CDR3 sequence is CASSFRSNLAGGGYNEQFF. The CDR3 nucleotides are TGTGCCAGCAGCTTTCGCTCAAACTTAGCGGGAGGTGGGTACAATGAGCAGTTCTTC.

This chain uses TRBV5-5 with TRBJ2-1; D is undetermined. V lost 1 base, J lost 8 bases, and 10 bases lay in between. Per the germline V gene, CDR1 is SGHKS and CDR2 is YYEKEE (reference sequence). The CDR3 contains 13 residues. CDR3 nucleotide sequence: TGTGCCAGCAGCTTGAGTAGTAGCCATGAGCAGTTCTTC. Residues: CASSLSSSHEQFF.

This chain uses TRBV27 with TRBJ2-5; 8 bases align to TRBD1. Per the germline V gene, CDR1 is MNHEY and CDR2 is SMNVEV (reference sequence). The CDR3 length is 16 residues. Losses at the gene ends were 1 base for V and 5 bases for J; bases not matched to a gene: 9. CDR3 protein: CASSLFPAGGKETQYF. The CDR3 DNA reads as TGTGCCAGCAGTTTATTCCCAGCAGGGGGCAAGGAGACCCAGTACTTC.

This chain uses TRBV11-2 with TRBJ2-3, with a weak D call TRBD1 (7 bases). Deletions cut 7 bases from V and 5 bases from J, with 19 bases between. Per the germline V gene, CDR1 is SGHAT and CDR2 is FQNNGV. The CDR3 runs 15 residues. For the CDR3, the DNA is TGTGCCAGCACCCGGAGGGGGCTCTCTGGAGATACGCAGTATTTT. As protein: CASTRRGLSGDTQYF.

The genes are TRBV5-6 and TRBJ2-2; 7 bases are shared with TRBD1. The length of the CDR3 is 13 residues. The germline V gene encodes CDR1 SGHDT and CDR2 YYEEEE. Losses at the gene ends were 7 bases for V and 6 bases for J; bases not matched to a gene: 6. The CDR3 loop reads CASRTGSPGELFF. The DNA of the CDR3 is TGTGCCAGCCGGACAGGCTCTCCCGGGGAGCTGTTTTTT. Full variable domain (outside the CDR3, taken from reference TRBV5-6 and TRBJ2-2): DAGVTQSPTHLIKTRGQQVTLRCSPKSGHDTVSWYQQALGQGPQFIFQYYEEEERQRGNFPDRFSGHQFPNYSSELNVNALLLGDSALYLCASRTGSPGELFFGEGSRLTVL.

This clone was found once. The V and J genes are TRBV7-3 and TRBJ2-2; possible D gene TRBD2, 6 bases. From germline, CDR1 is SGHTA and CDR2 FQGTGA. The CDR3 contains 15 residues. Deletions cut 1 base from V and 7 bases from J, with 13 bases between. The DNA for the CDR3 is TGTGCCAGCAGCTTAAGCGGTTCGGAGGGCGGGGAGCTGTTTTTT. It encodes CASSLSGSEGGELFF.

The V call is TRBV27, the J call TRBJ1-1; 9 bases are shared with TRBD1. V dropped 2 bases and J dropped 0; count of bases not matched to a gene: 4. The CDR3 is 16 residues long. The germline CDR1 and CDR2 sequences are MNHEY and SMNVEV (reference sequence). CDR3 in amino acids: CASSLRTGVLNTEAFF. CDR3 nucleotide sequence: TGTGCCAGCAGTTTACGGACAGGGGTCCTGAACACTGAAGCTTTCTTT.

The rearrangement links TRBV30 to TRBJ1-5; 8 bases are shared with TRBD1. After removal of 1 base from V and 7 bases from J, the junction contained 9 bases not matched to a gene. The CDR3 totals 15 residues. Germline V gene sequence: CDR1 GTSNPN, CDR2 SVGIG (reference sequence). DNA of the CDR3: TGTGCCTGGAGTGCTCAACAGGGGGGCCAACAGCCCCAGCATTTT. Amino acid sequence: CAWSAQQGGQQPQHF.

The chain employs TRBV30 and TRBJ1-3; D unclear. The CDR3 extends over 14 amino acids. Germline lookup yields CDR1 GTSNPN and CDR2 SVGIG (reference sequence). With 0 bases removed from V and 4 bases from J, the gap between germline ends came to 10 bases. The CDR3 bases are TGTGCCTGGAGTGTACTATCGTCCGGAAACACCATATATTTT. Amino acid sequence: CAWSVLSSGNTIYF.

There are a few counts of this clone. This sequence joins TRBV7-9 and TRBJ2-7; TRBD1 might be the D (9 bases). The V end was cut by 5 bases, the J end by 4 bases, with 21 bases between. The CDR3 consists of 16 residues. Per the germline V gene, CDR1 is SEHNR and CDR2 is FQNEAQ (reference sequence). In DNA form, the CDR3 reads TGTGCCAGCAGCCTTAGCGGGACAGGGATTGTTTACGAGCAGTACTTC. Its translation: CASSLSGTGIVYEQYF.

The CDR3 sequence: CASSSTRLANEQFF. CDR3 coding DNA: TGTGCCAGCAGCTCCACACGGCTAGCGAATGAGCAGTTCTTC. This chain connects TRBV5-4 to TRBJ2-1; TRBD2 might be the D (6 bases). Germline V gene sequence: CDR1 SGHNT, CDR2 YYREEE (reference sequence). The germline V and J ends were trimmed by 3 bases and 7 bases, with 14 bases remaining between them. The CDR3 is 14 residues long.

A remark on this clone: The sample has other DNA sequences that encode this CDR3 too. The chain links TRBV5-1 to TRBJ1-1, with 7 nucleotides matching TRBD1. The CDR3 covers 13 residues. Germline trimming cut 2 bases from V and 5 bases from J; bases unmatched to any gene: 3. Germline-derived CDR1 and CDR2 are SGHRS and YFSETQ. The DNA of the CDR3 is TGCGCCAGCAGCTTCACAGGGGATACTGAAGCTTTCTTT. Translated: CASSFTGDTEAFF.

This clone occurred a few times. V gene TRBV4-3 combines with J gene TRBJ2-1; 9 bases line up with TRBD1. J gave up 6 bases and V 4 bases, and 10 bases lay outside the gene matches. The germline gives CDR1 LGHNA, CDR2 YSLEER. The CDR3 runs to 16 residues. The CDR3: CASSPKVGTGFNEQFF. Written as DNA, the CDR3 is TGCGCCAGCAGCCCCAAGGTGGGGACAGGGTTCAATGAGCAGTTCTTC.

This rearrangement joins TRBV28 to TRBJ1-4, with D tentatively TRBD1 (5 bases). With 8 bases removed from V and 0 bases from J, the gap between germline ends came to 10 bases. Per germline, CDR1 MDHEN and CDR2 SYDVKM. The CDR3 has 14 residues. The CDR3 is CASGLGATNEKLFF. CDR3 sequence (DNA): TGTGCCAGCGGCCTAGGGGCAACTAATGAAAAACTGTTTTTT.

J is TRBJ1-1 and V is TRBV5-8; no definite D call. The germline V gene encodes CDR1 SGHTS and CDR2 YDEGEE. The CDR3 spans 16 residues. Trimming left V 4 bases short and J 1 base short, with 17 bases between. For the CDR3, the DNA is TGTGCCAGCAGCATAAGGTGGCGAGCCGCGAACACTGAAGCTTTCTTT. Amino acids: CASSIRWRAANTEAFF.

The chain employs TRBV3-1 (or the pseudogene TRBV3-2) and TRBJ1-4; D gene ambiguous. Between the trimmed V and J ends, which lost 1 base and 8 bases, there was a span of 8 bases. The germline CDR1 and CDR2 sequences are LGHDT and YNNKEL (reference sequence). The CDR3 spans 13 residues. The CDR3, as DNA: TGTGCCAGCAGCCAAGCTACCGGAGAAAAACTGTTTTTT. It translates to CASSQATGEKLFF.